This TCR beta chain emerged from a study of OX40 agonist ivuxolimab in advanced cancers. The wider study: One patient with hepatocellular carcinoma and two with cutaneous melanoma, three in all, had partial responses.

General study findings and limits: Relative to CD4+ cells, CD8+ T cells on average had more expanded clones. Certain nonresponders likewise exhibited a low normalized T-cell clonal expansion.

The CDR3 consists of 14 residues. Trimming removed 1 base at V and 5 bases at J, with 10 bases between. Germline CDR1 and CDR2: SGHNT and YENEEA. The assay was immunoSEQ multiplex PCR, and TCRdb's table has in-frame clones only and misses some. This sample has 73,000 or so clones; approximately 90% occur once, and the top ten carry roughly 0.44%. The table lists this clone with a count of one. Its antigen is unknown. The same CDR3 arises from other DNA sequences in this sample as well. The source material was CD4+ or CD8+ T cells sorted from blood, sampled in a trial of the OX40 agonist ivuxolimab. This sequence was found in an adult with an advanced solid tumor such as melanoma, head and neck, liver or kidney cancer. The gene calls are TRBV11-3 and TRBJ2-3; maybe TRBD2 (6 bases). The CDR3 sequence: CASSLALAGDTQYF. In DNA form, the CDR3 reads TGTGCCAGCAGCTTAGCACTAGCAGGAGATACGCAGTATTTT.